The text below deals with one T cell receptor (beta chain). Its antigen is unidentified. The CDR3 is 11 amino acids. CDR1 is MDHEN and CDR2 is SYDVKM in the germline V gene. The V end was cut by 10 bases, the J end by 5 bases, with 9 bases between. This entry is derived from a study of T cell responses to AZD1222 COVID-19 vaccine. At the level of the study: The study pooled second doses at about 4 or about 12 weeks.

Method: immunoSEQ multiplex PCR; TCRdb's copy keeps in-frame clones and lacks some. Of about 150,000 clones listed, 84% are singletons. Study observations and caveats: Without day 14 samples, only post-peak T cell repertoires were studied. The number of AZD1222 recipients seropositive at baseline was only 6 or 7. Possibly, clonal diversity was underestimated; donors were largely white British and included more females.

The rearrangement joins TRBV28 to TRBJ1-3; D ambiguous. The specimen was peripheral blood, collected on day 0 of AZD1222 vaccination. The clonotype originates from an adult in good health. The CDR3 nucleotides read TGTGCCACCGACGGAAGAAACACCATATATTTT. Translation gives CATDGRNTIYF.